This entry lists 20 T cell receptor beta chains sequenced from one sample in a study of T cell responses to AZD1222 COVID-19 vaccine. Some clones are missing from TCRdb's copy, which holds only in-frame ones; the method was immunoSEQ multiplex PCR. The sample consists of more than 95,000 clones, 90% of them appearing once. This specimen consisted of peripheral blood, obtained on day 0 of AZD1222 vaccination. These receptors were taken from an adult in good health.

This clone was recorded once. The J gene is TRBJ2-7, the V gene TRBV28; the D gene is possibly TRBD2 (7 bases). Germline lookup yields CDR1 MDHEN and CDR2 SYDVKM. V was cut by 2 bases and J by 0 bases, with 11 bases left in between. CDR3 length equals 15 residues. The DNA of the CDR3 is TGTGCCAGCAGTTTAGGGGGGGCGAGCTCCTACGAGCAGTACTTC. Translated: CASSLGGASSYEQYF. The full variable domain, with the rest looked up from reference TRBV28 and TRBJ2-7, is DVKVTQSSRYLVKRTGEKVFLECVQDMDHENMFWYRQDPGLGLRLIYFSYDVKMKEKGDIPEGYSVSREKKERFSLILESASTNQTSMYLCASSLGGASSYEQYFGPGTRLTVT.

This clone was found once. The V gene is TRBV19, the J gene TRBJ2-2, with D tentatively TRBD1 or TRBD2 (5 bases each). CDR3 length: 16 amino acids. Per germline, CDR1 LNHDA and CDR2 SQIVND (reference sequence). Trimming removed 2 bases from V and 1 base from J, with 11 bases in between. As DNA, the CDR3 is TGTGCCAGTAGTATATCCGGGACCCTGAACACCGGGGAGCTGTTTTTT. Protein sequence: CASSISGTLNTGELFF.

The chain is built from TRBV30 and TRBJ1-5, with unresolved D. CDR3 length: 13 amino acids. Germline V gene sequence: CDR1 GTSNPN, CDR2 SVGIG (reference sequence). V lost 1 base, J lost 4 bases, and 8 bases lay in between. The CDR3: CAWSEGRNQPQHF. The CDR3 nucleotides read TGTGCCTGGAGTGAAGGGCGGAATCAGCCCCAGCATTTT.

The chain uses TRBV9 and TRBJ2-1; D gene ambiguous. CDR1 and CDR2 (germline): SGDLS, YYNGEE. There are 14 residues in the CDR3. Trimming cost V 0 bases and J 6 bases, with 10 bases left between them. As DNA, the CDR3 is TGTGCCAGCAGCGTAGGTCTCCTCGTCAATGAGCAGTTCTTC. It translates to CASSVGLLVNEQFF.

The rearrangement joins TRBV15 to TRBJ1-1, with D possibly TRBD1 on 5 matching bases. V dropped 0 bases and J dropped 5 bases, with 13 bases sitting between them. In germline, CDR1 is LNHNV, CDR2 YYDKDF (reference sequence). The CDR3 length is 15 residues. The CDR3 bases are TGTGCCACCAGCAGAGATCTAACAGGAGGGACTGAAGCTTTCTTT. Residues: CATSRDLTGGTEAFF.

The chain is built from TRBV27 and TRBJ1-1, with 7 positions matching TRBD1. The CDR3 contains 16 residues. Trimming removed 5 bases from V and 1 base from J; junction bases left unmatched: 10. Germline-derived CDR1 and CDR2 are MNHEY and SMNVEV (reference sequence). CDR3 sequence (DNA): TGTGCCAGCAGTCCCTACCGGACAGGAGGGAACACTGAAGCTTTCTTT. This codes for CASSPYRTGGNTEAFF.

This clone was seen once. The CDR3 region has the DNA TGTGCCAGTACCAGGGATGGGGGGAACACTGAAGCTTTCTTT. Translated, it gives CASTRDGGNTEAFF. The chain carries TRBV19 and TRBJ1-1; weak D call: TRBD1 (5 bases). The CDR3 spans 14 residues. V was clipped by 7 bases and J by 1 base, with 13 bases between them. The germline gives CDR1 LNHDA, CDR2 SQIVND (reference sequence).

The rearrangement uses TRBV28 and TRBJ1-1; TRBD1 is a possible D gene (5 bases). CDR3 length: 13 amino acids. Germline V gives CDR1 MDHEN, CDR2 SYDVKM. V lost 5 bases and J lost 0, with 7 bases in between. For the CDR3, the DNA is TGTGCCAGCAGTGACAGCTTGAACACTGAAGCTTTCTTT. It translates to CASSDSLNTEAFF.

This clone has only a few counts. The chain recombines TRBV5-8 with TRBJ2-7; D not certain. V was pared by 3 bases and J by 2 bases, with 9 bases between. The CDR3 totals 13 residues. Germline V gives CDR1 SGHTS, CDR2 YDEGEE. The CDR3 sequence is CASSSYHAYEQYF. Written as DNA, the CDR3 is TGTGCCAGCAGCTCCTATCACGCCTACGAGCAGTACTTC.

This clone occurred once. The rearrangement joins TRBV5-1 to TRBJ2-1; no definite D call. The length of the CDR3 is 14 residues. CDR1 is SGHRS and CDR2 is YFSETQ in the germline V gene. V lost 2 bases and J lost 5, with 11 bases in between. CDR3 sequence reads: CASSLLGWDNEQFF. CDR3 coding DNA: TGCGCCAGCAGCTTACTGGGGTGGGACAATGAGCAGTTCTTC.

This sequence joins TRBV28 and TRBJ1-4, with D perhaps TRBD1 (5 bases). The germline gives CDR1 MDHEN, CDR2 SYDVKM. V was shortened by 1 base and J by 5 bases, with 11 bases between the two germline ends. The CDR3 is made up of 15 amino acids. CDR3 region: CASSLLGGSNEKLFF. The CDR3 coding sequence is TGTGCCAGCAGTTTATTGGGGGGATCGAATGAAAAACTGTTTTTT. Full variable domain (rest looked up from reference TRBV28 and TRBJ1-4): DVKVTQSSRYLVKRTGEKVFLECVQDMDHENMFWYRQDPGLGLRLIYFSYDVKMKEKGDIPEGYSVSREKKERFSLILESASTNQTSMYLCASSLLGGSNEKLFFGSGTQLSVL.

V and J are TRBV28 and TRBJ2-7; possible D gene TRBD1, 5 bases. Germline V gene lookup returns CDR1 MDHEN and CDR2 SYDVKM. The germline V and J ends were trimmed by 8 bases and 6 bases, with 17 bases remaining between them. The length of the CDR3 is 13 residues. The CDR3 nucleotides are TGTGCCAGCGGGGCGAGCCCGCTAGGCGAGCAGTACTTC. Translating gives CASGASPLGEQYF.

The V call is TRBV6-5, the J call TRBJ2-1; the D is unclear. Trimming shortened V by 5 bases and J by 5 bases, and 10 bases separated the two germline ends. From germline, CDR1 is MNHEY and CDR2 SVGAGI. This CDR3 comprises 13 residues. CDR3 residues: CASSKTGHNEQFF. CDR3 DNA: TGTGCCAGCAGTAAGACTGGACACAATGAGCAGTTCTTC.

This clone was seen once. For the CDR3, the DNA is TGTGCCAGTAGTATCCCCGGGACAACTAATGAAAAACTGTTTTTT. This gives the protein CASSIPGTTNEKLFF. This sequence joins TRBV19 and TRBJ1-4; D gene uncertain. V gave up 3 bases and J gave up 0 bases, with 8 bases separating them. Germline V CDR1 and CDR2: LNHDA, SQIVND (reference sequence). CDR3 length: 15 amino acids.

As DNA, the CDR3 is TGTGCCAGCAGTGGAAGAGGGGCAGATACGCAGTATTTT. Translated: CASSGRGADTQYF. This sequence joins TRBV25-1 and TRBJ2-3; TRBD1 or TRBD2 may be the D gene (5 bases each). The CDR3 is 13 residues long. Germline CDR1 and CDR2: MGHDK and SYGVNS. V was pared by 4 bases and J by 4 bases, with 9 bases between. Full variable domain (rest looked up from reference TRBV25-1 and TRBJ2-3): EADIYQTPRYLVIGTGKKITLECSQTMGHDKMYWYQQDPGMELHLIHYSYGVNSTEKGDLSSESTVSRIRTEHFPLTLESARPSHTSQYLCASSGRGADTQYFGPGTRLTVL.

The genes are TRBV5-1 and TRBJ1-1; TRBD1 aligns across 11 bases. Unmatched junction bases numbered 8, after V lost 3 bases and J lost 4 bases. The CDR3 runs to 16 residues. Germline lookup yields CDR1 SGHRS and CDR2 YFSETQ. CDR3 sequence reads: CASSSDRGRMGTEAFF. CDR3 nucleotide sequence: TGCGCCAGCAGCTCGGACAGGGGGCGTATGGGCACTGAAGCTTTCTTT.

The genes are TRBV4-3 and TRBJ1-6; D not resolved. CDR3 length equals 14 residues. Trimming pared 2 bases from V and 5 bases from J, leaving 7 bases between. Germline values: CDR1 LGHNA, CDR2 YSLEER. CDR3 in DNA: TGCGCCAGCAGCCAACAGTGGGATAATTCACCCCTCCACTTT. Amino acid sequence: CASSQQWDNSPLHF.

This clone has just one count. The V and J genes are TRBV5-1 and TRBJ2-3, with D hard to call. Deletions cut 3 bases from V and 6 bases from J, with 8 bases between. The CDR3 runs 12 residues. Germline V gives CDR1 SGHRS, CDR2 YFSETQ. Here the CDR3 DNA reads TGCGCCAGCAGCTCGGAAGGGGATACGCAGTATTTT. Protein: CASSSEGDTQYF.

The chain couples TRBV9 to TRBJ1-4, with D possibly matching TRBD1 (5 bases). V gave up 4 bases and J gave up 3 bases, with 13 bases separating them. The CDR3 contains 15 residues. Germline V gives CDR1 SGDLS, CDR2 YYNGEE. The chain's CDR3 is CASSLGPLSNEKLFF. In nucleotides, the CDR3 is TGTGCCAGCAGCTTGGGACCTCTCTCTAATGAAAAACTGTTTTTT.

This chain links TRBV11-3 with TRBJ2-1; TRBD2 aligns across 9 bases. The CDR3 runs 15 residues. Germline V gene lookup returns CDR1 SGHNT and CDR2 YENEEA. V lost 5 bases and J lost 5; bases outside the gene matches: 7. CDR3 DNA: TGTGCCAGCAGCGTTAGCGGGAGTGGCCACAATGAGCAGTTCTTC. Residues: CASSVSGSGHNEQFF.